This TCR beta chain was captured in a study of beta chain features in type 1 diabetes. Study-level results: Sampled from patients, naive, central memory and Treg TCRB repertoires appeared more similar than those sampled from healthy donors. Among type 1 diabetes patients, VDJ junctions had fewer insertions and more deletions.

The V and J ends lost 8 bases and 6 bases respectively, with 4 bases between them. CDR3 length: 10 residues. Germline lookup yields CDR1 ENHRY and CDR2 SYGVKD. This clone was detected a few times. Antigen: not known. As every portion of the isolated RNA was reverse transcribed, the sequencing read expressed TCRB transcripts. Sequencing of naive, central memory and regulatory T cell samples gave an average of roughly 3.5 million reads. Clones were read by immunoSEQ multiplex PCR, and TCRdb kept only the in-frame ones, dropping some. The sample holds about 250,000 clones, approximately 14% seen once. V is TRBV10-3 and J is TRBJ2-2; D remains ambiguous. The sequencing sample was made of naive CD4+ T cells from blood. This sequence was found in a woman aged 40 to 50 in good health. The CDR3 sequence is CAIFSGELFF. The CDR3 nucleotides are TGTGCCATCTTCTCCGGGGAGCTGTTTTTT.